What follows are 15 T cell receptor beta chains derived from one specimen sequenced in a study of blood T cell repertoires in COVID-19 (dated by TCRdb to 2019 to 2021). Library method: the immunoSEQ multiplex PCR assay. TCRdb carries this immuneACCESS record with in-frame sequences only. Its versions omit some clonotypes, under half of them owing to an unresolved V gene in the studies checked, with the rest unexplained. The sample table records more than 75,000 clones; approximately 82% of these occur just once. The ten top clones hold approximately 25% of the sample. Sequencing was carried out using peripheral blood. The receptor source for this set is a man aged 55-75 years with acute or convalescent COVID-19.

This clone was detected only once. This rearrangement joins TRBV6-6 to TRBJ1-2; 8 bases align to TRBD1. CDR3 length: 14 residues. V was pared by 1 base and J by 4 bases, with 2 bases of the junction left unmatched. The germline V gene has CDR1 MNHNY and CDR2 SVGAGI (reference sequence). CDR3 protein: CASSYYGQGYGYTF. CDR3 in DNA: TGTGCCAGCAGTTACTACGGACAGGGCTATGGCTACACCTTC.

This clone was seen just once. In nucleotides, the CDR3 is TGTGCCAGCACCGCAGGGGGCATGGGCAATCAGCCCCAGCATTTT. Its translation: CASTAGGMGNQPQHF. The V gene is TRBV28, the J gene TRBJ1-5; 8 nucleotides line up with TRBD1. CDR1 and CDR2 from the germline V gene are MDHEN and SYDVKM. V was pared by 7 bases and J by 2 bases, with 7 bases of the junction left unmatched. This CDR3 has 15 amino acids.

This clone was seen a few times. The J gene is TRBJ1-6, the V gene TRBV27; D may be TRBD1 (6 bases). This CDR3 contains 16 residues. The V and J ends lost 4 bases and 4 bases respectively, with 14 bases between them. Germline CDR1 is MNHEY and CDR2 is SMNVEV (reference sequence). For the CDR3, the DNA is TGTGCCAGCAGTTACAGGGAGCCAGGTTATAATTCACCCCTCCACTTT. Amino acid sequence: CASSYREPGYNSPLHF.

The chain employs TRBV27 and TRBJ1-6; 9 positions agree with TRBD1. The CDR3 spans 19 residues. The germline CDR1 and CDR2 sequences are MNHEY and SMNVEV (reference sequence). The V and J ends lost 6 bases and 0 bases, in that order; junction bases with no gene match: 12. The CDR3 DNA follows: TGTGCCAGCAGCAGAGACAGGGGGAGAGGGAGCTCCTATAATTCACCCCTCCACTTT. It translates to CASSRDRGRGSSYNSPLHF.

This clone turned up a few times. The rearrangement joins TRBV6-2 or TRBV6-3 to TRBJ2-1; unclear D gene. Per germline, CDR1 MNHEY and CDR2 SVGEGT. Trimming stripped 5 bases from V and 0 bases from J, with 11 bases between. This CDR3 spans 15 amino acids. The CDR3 protein is CASSRIMSSYNEQFF. In nucleotides, the CDR3 is TGTGCCAGCAGTCGTATTATGAGCTCCTACAATGAGCAGTTCTTC.

The chain combines TRBV21-1 with TRBJ1-6; the D segment call TRBD1 is taken from the table without a DNA check. TRBV21-1 is a pseudogene. This CDR3 is built from 15 residues. As DNA, the CDR3 is TGTGCCAGCAGCAAAGAAGGGGGACCCAATTCACCCCTCCACTTT. Translation: CASSKEGGPNSPLHF.

The V gene is TRBV6-5, the J gene TRBJ1-2; 8 bases are shared with TRBD1. The germline CDR1 and CDR2 sequences are MNHEY and SVGAGI. J gave up 4 bases and V 7 bases, and 5 bases lay outside the gene matches. The CDR3 has 13 residues. CDR3 sequence reads: CASTAGTGYGYTF. CDR3 coding DNA: TGTGCCAGCACTGCCGGGACAGGCTATGGCTACACCTTC.

This sequence joins TRBV10-3 and TRBJ2-2, with D unclear. This CDR3 comprises 13 residues. V lost 4 bases and J lost 5, with 8 bases in between. Germline CDR1 ENHRY, CDR2 SYGVKD. Here the CDR3 DNA reads TGTGCCATCAGTGCAGATCCGACCGGGGAGCTGTTTTTT. Encoded protein: CAISADPTGELFF.

The chain is built from TRBV6-5 and TRBJ1-1, with D possibly matching TRBD1 (5 bases). The CDR3 spans 13 residues. Deletions cut 8 bases from V and 0 bases from J, with 10 bases between. Germline CDR1 MNHEY, CDR2 SVGAGI. This chain's CDR3 is CASLRDLNTEAFF. The CDR3 coding sequence is TGTGCCAGCCTCCGGGACTTGAACACTGAAGCTTTCTTT.

The chain links TRBV6-5 to TRBJ1-3; D unclear. Looked up from germline, CDR1 is MNHEY and CDR2 is SVGAGI. The V end was cut by 10 bases, the J end by 0 bases, with 10 bases between. This CDR3 region has 13 residues. The DNA of the CDR3 is TGTGCCACCTTGCTCAGCTCTGGAAACACCATATATTTT. It yields the protein CATLLSSGNTIYF.

The count of this clone is one. The chain employs TRBV11-3 and TRBJ1-1; D is undetermined. This CDR3 spans 13 amino acids. In germline, CDR1 is SGHNT, CDR2 YENEEA. Trimming shortened V by 4 bases and J by 0 bases, and 6 bases separated the two germline ends. The chain's CDR3 is CASSSNMNTEAFF. The CDR3 DNA reads TGTGCCAGCAGCTCAAACATGAACACTGAAGCTTTCTTT.

This chain joins TRBV28 and TRBJ2-5; TRBD1 matches at 12 bases. Germline-derived CDR1 and CDR2 are MDHEN and SYDVKM. CDR3 size: 18 residues. With 3 bases clipped from V and 3 bases from J, the junction kept 11 bases outside the gene matches. CDR3 nucleotides: TGTGCCAGCAGTTTGCCCCTGGGACAGGGGGCTGGAGAAGAGACCCAGTACTTC. Protein: CASSLPLGQGAGEETQYF. Looking up the rest from reference TRBV28 and TRBJ2-5 gives the full variable domain: DVKVTQSSRYLVKRTGEKVFLECVQDMDHENMFWYRQDPGLGLRLIYFSYDVKMKEKGDIPEGYSVSREKKERFSLILESASTNQTSMYLCASSLPLGQGAGEETQYFGPGTRLLVL.

The gene calls are TRBV18 and TRBJ1-1, with D perhaps matching TRBD1 (5 bases). Trimming cost V 0 bases and J 3 bases, with 11 bases left between them. Germline CDR1 KGHSH, CDR2 LQKENI. This CDR3 spans 15 amino acids. This CDR3 reads CASSPPTGDDTEAFF. The DNA of the CDR3 is TGTGCCAGCTCACCACCGACGGGGGATGACACTGAAGCTTTCTTT.

The chain is built from TRBV18 and TRBJ2-1, with TRBD2 identical over 8 bases. The CDR3 covers 20 residues. Germline CDR1 reads KGHSH; CDR2 reads LQKENI. V lost 3 bases and J lost 0; bases outside the gene matches: 16. Here the CDR3 DNA reads TGTGCCAGCTCACCTCTCTCTGGGGTAGCGGGGCCTCCCTCCTACAATGAGCAGTTCTTC. This encodes CASSPLSGVAGPPSYNEQFF.

The gene calls are TRBV6-1 and TRBJ2-1; 9 bases are a match to TRBD2. V lost 6 bases and J lost 2; bases outside the gene matches: 8. The CDR3 is 16 residues long. CDR1 MNHNS and CDR2 SASEGT come from the germline V gene. The CDR3 spells CASRERSGGTYNEQFF. Written as DNA, the CDR3 is TGTGCCAGCAGAGAACGTAGCGGGGGAACCTACAATGAGCAGTTCTTC.